Below, 30 T cell receptor beta chains from the same sample are listed, as sequenced in a study of OX40 agonist ivuxolimab in advanced cancers. Library generation was performed with the immunoSEQ multiplex PCR assay. TCRdb retrieved this table from immuneACCESS and kept in-frame rearrangements only. Not all clones are present; in checked studies, unresolved V genes account for under half, and no reason is known for the remainder. This sample has tens of thousands of clones in its table, and roughly 85% of those were observed once. The ten largest account for 4.1% of the sample. Material: CD4+ or CD8+ T cells sorted from blood, obtained in a trial of the OX40 agonist ivuxolimab. The receptors were sampled from an adult with an advanced solid tumor such as melanoma, head and neck, liver or kidney cancer.

The chain has TRBV10-3 and TRBJ2-5; 10 bases agree with TRBD1. Trimming took 0 bases from V and 0 from J; bases not matched to a gene: 16. The germline V gene has CDR1 ENHRY and CDR2 SYGVKD. The CDR3 is 21 residues long. As DNA, the CDR3 is TGTGCCATCAGTGAGTCCTGGACAGGGGGTAGTAGCGGGGAAAACCAAGAGACCCAGTACTTC. Translated: CAISESWTGGSSGENQETQYF.

This clone was observed once. The genes are TRBV28 and TRBJ2-5; 9 bases match TRBD1. There are 15 residues in the CDR3. J gave up 4 bases and V 5 bases, and 8 bases lay outside the gene matches. Germline V gene lookup returns CDR1 MDHEN and CDR2 SYDVKM. The CDR3 loop is CASSLDRGSRETQYF. In nucleotides, the CDR3 is TGTGCCAGCAGTCTGGACAGGGGATCAAGAGAGACCCAGTACTTC.

V is TRBV13 and J is TRBJ2-3, with 10 bases aligning to TRBD1. The V and J ends lost 3 bases and 3 bases, in that order; junction bases with no gene match: 3. The germline V gene has CDR1 PRHDT and CDR2 FYEKMQ (reference sequence). The CDR3 loop spans 15 amino acids. The CDR3 DNA is TGTGCCAGCAGCTTGGGGGACAGGGGTACAGATACGCAGTATTTT. Translating it yields CASSLGDRGTDTQYF.

This clone was seen a handful of times. The V and J genes are TRBV7-8 and TRBJ2-7; possibly TRBD1 or TRBD2 for D (6 bases each). Germline CDR1 SGHVS, CDR2 FQNEAQ. This CDR3 region has 13 residues. Trimming pared 5 bases from V and 3 bases from J, leaving 11 bases between. In DNA, the CDR3 is TGTGCCAGCAGCCGGAGGGGGAGCTACGAGCAGTACTTC. Encoded protein: CASSRRGSYEQYF.

The V and J genes are TRBV6-4 and TRBJ2-1, with a tentative D call TRBD2 (5 bases). The CDR3 loop spans 15 amino acids. Germline loops: CDR1 MRHNA, CDR2 SNTAGT. Trimming pared 0 bases from V and 3 bases from J, leaving 9 bases between. CDR3 DNA: TGTGCCAGCAGTGACTCGAGCGGAGTCTACAATGAGCAGTTCTTC. This encodes CASSDSSGVYNEQFF.

This clone came up once. The rearrangement uses TRBV5-1 and TRBJ1-4, with D unresolved. Germline V gives CDR1 SGHRS, CDR2 YFSETQ. V lost 4 bases, J lost 0 bases, and 7 bases lay in between. This CDR3 comprises 14 residues. The CDR3 DNA reads as TGCGCCAGCAGCCATGACTCAACTAATGAAAAACTGTTTTTT. It is translated as CASSHDSTNEKLFF.

This clone was detected once. The CDR3 DNA reads TGTGCCAGCAGCCGGACAGGGAGCGATGTTACGCAGTATTTT. Residues: CASSRTGSDVTQYF. The chain recombines TRBV6-4 with TRBJ2-3, with 8 positions matching TRBD1. From germline, CDR1 is MRHNA and CDR2 SNTAGT. Germline trimming cut 6 bases from V and 8 bases from J; bases unmatched to any gene: 10. This CDR3 has 14 amino acids.

The chain employs TRBV27 and TRBJ2-1, with 13 positions matching TRBD2. Trimming cost V 4 bases and J 4 bases; bases outside gene matches: 4. Germline V gene data show CDR1 as MNHEY and CDR2 as SMNVEV (reference sequence). The CDR3 runs to 16 residues. CDR3 sequence (DNA): TGTGCCAGCAGTTGGGGACTAGCGGGAAAATACAATGAGCAGTTCTTC. This sequence encodes CASSWGLAGKYNEQFF.

V and J are TRBV12-5 and TRBJ2-1, with TRBD2 matching over 12 bases. J lost 3 bases, V lost 6 bases, and 9 bases had no gene match. CDR1 is LGHNT, CDR2 FRNRAP, per germline. The length of the CDR3 is 17 residues. CDR3 region: CASGRPRTSGIYNEQFF. CDR3 nucleotides: TGTGCTAGTGGCCGGCCCCGGACTAGCGGGATCTACAATGAGCAGTTCTTC.

The chain combines TRBV7-9 with TRBJ2-3; unclear D gene. The CDR3 is 15 residues long. V lost 1 base and J lost 2, with 10 bases in between. Germline assignment: CDR1 SEHNR and CDR2 FQNEAQ (reference sequence). CDR3 nucleotide sequence: TGTGCCAGCAGCTTAGTAGGCGCCTACACAGATACGCAGTATTTT. The encoded protein is CASSLVGAYTDTQYF. The complete variable domain, with remaining parts taken from reference TRBV7-9 and TRBJ2-3, reads DTGVSQNPRHKITKRGQNVTFRCDPISEHNRLYWYRQTLGQGPEFLTYFQNEAQLEKSRLLSDRFSAERPKGSFSTLEIQRTEQGDSAMYLCASSLVGAYTDTQYFGPGTRLTVL.

This clone occurred once. The gene calls are TRBV2 and TRBJ1-5; TRBD1 agrees at 9 bases. The CDR3 is 16 amino acids. From germline, CDR1 is SNHLY and CDR2 FYNNEI. V gave up 5 bases and J gave up 6 bases; unmatched junction bases: 11. The CDR3 DNA reads as TGTGCCAGCAGTCCGGGACAGGGTGGGTTGGGTCAGCCCCAGCATTTT. It specifies CASSPGQGGLGQPQHF.

The rearrangement joins TRBV5-1 to TRBJ2-7, with a possible D match to TRBD1 (5 bases). The V end was cut by 0 bases, the J end by 2 bases, with 6 bases between. CDR3 size: 13 residues. Germline CDR1 is SGHRS and CDR2 is YFSETQ. The CDR3 spells CASSLDRTYEQYF. CDR3 nucleotides: TGCGCCAGCAGCTTGGACAGGACCTACGAGCAGTACTTC.

The chain combines TRBV4-1 with TRBJ2-7; 8 bases agree with TRBD2. The ends lost 1 base at V and 0 bases at J; junction bases unmatched: 5. Germline V lookup: CDR1 MGHRA, CDR2 YSYEKL. The CDR3 is made up of 16 amino acids. This chain's CDR3 is CASSQVSGGLSYEQYF. The DNA for the CDR3 is TGCGCCAGCAGCCAAGTTTCGGGAGGGCTCTCCTACGAGCAGTACTTC.

The chain combines TRBV9 with TRBJ2-5; 13 bases line up with TRBD2. This CDR3 spans 15 amino acids. The V and J ends lost 7 bases and 4 bases, in that order; junction bases with no gene match: 7. Germline V gives CDR1 SGDLS, CDR2 YYNGEE. In nucleotides, the CDR3 is TGTGCCAGCTCACTAGCGGGAGGGCCGGGAGAGACCCAGTACTTC. The encoded protein is CASSLAGGPGETQYF.

This rearrangement joins TRBV6-1 to TRBJ2-1, with TRBD2 matching over 11 bases. Germline CDR1 and CDR2: MNHNS and SASEGT. This CDR3 is built from 16 residues. The V gene end was trimmed by 4 bases and the J gene end by 4 bases; junction bases not matched to a gene: 6. This chain's CDR3 is CASSAGLAAPYNEQFF. The CDR3 nucleotides are TGTGCCAGCAGTGCGGGACTAGCGGCCCCTTACAATGAGCAGTTCTTC.

The chain links TRBV2 to TRBJ1-4, with 7 bases matching TRBD1. The CDR3 is 14 amino acids. The V gene end was trimmed by 6 bases and the J gene end by 1 base; junction bases not matched to a gene: 2. CDR1 SNHLY and CDR2 FYNNEI come from the germline V gene. The chain's CDR3 is CASRRTGTNEKLFF. The CDR3 bases are TGTGCCAGCAGACGGACAGGAACTAATGAAAAACTGTTTTTT.

This clone was seen a handful of times. The V and J genes are TRBV7-9 and TRBJ2-2, with D possibly being TRBD1 (5 bases). V was pared by 1 base and J by 8 bases, with 8 bases between. CDR1 is SEHNR and CDR2 is FQNEAQ in the germline V gene (reference sequence). The CDR3 covers 13 residues. CDR3 DNA: TGTGCCAGCAGCTTAGAGCCAGGGGGGGAGCTGTTTTTT. It yields the protein CASSLEPGGELFF.

The genes are TRBV7-6 and TRBJ1-1; D not certain. CDR1 and CDR2 from the germline V gene are SGHVS and FNYEAQ. The V end was cut by 4 bases, the J end by 5 bases, with 8 bases between. The CDR3 loop spans 12 amino acids. CDR3 nucleotide sequence: TGTGCCAGCAGCTACGGAGGGACTGAAGCTTTCTTT. Protein: CASSYGGTEAFF. Looking up the rest from reference TRBV7-6 and TRBJ1-1 gives the full variable domain: GAGVSQSPRYKVTKRGQDVALRCDPISGHVSLYWYRQALGQGPEFLTYFNYEAQQDKSGLPNDRFSAERPEGSISTLTIQRTEQRDSAMYRCASSYGGTEAFFGQGTRLTVV.

The V and J genes are TRBV19 and TRBJ2-3, with a weak D call TRBD1 (5 bases). Germline CDR1 is LNHDA and CDR2 is SQIVND (reference sequence). This CDR3 is built from 14 residues. Trimming shortened V by 3 bases and J by 0 bases, and 7 bases separated the two germline ends. The CDR3, as DNA: TGTGCCAGTAGTATTGGACATAGCACAGATACGCAGTATTTT. It yields the protein CASSIGHSTDTQYF. Filled out from reference TRBV19 and TRBJ2-3, the complete variable domain reads DGGITQSPKYLFRKEGQNVTLSCEQNLNHDAMYWYRQDPGQGLRLIYYSQIVNDFQKGDIAEGYSVSREKKESFPLTVTSAQKNPTAFYLCASSIGHSTDTQYFGPGTRLTVL.

This sequence joins TRBV4-2 and TRBJ2-7; D perhaps matches TRBD2 (5 bases). The CDR3 is 15 amino acids. CDR1 and CDR2 from the germline V gene are LGHNA and YNFKEQ. V dropped 1 base and J dropped 0 bases, with 10 bases sitting between them. This CDR3 reads CASSQVGGFSYEQYF. CDR3 in DNA: TGTGCCAGCAGCCAAGTTGGAGGTTTCTCCTACGAGCAGTACTTC.

The chain combines TRBV6-6 with TRBJ1-5, with D unresolved. The V and J ends lost 2 bases and 2 bases respectively, with 13 bases between them. Per the germline V gene, CDR1 is MNHNY and CDR2 is SVGAGI (reference sequence). The CDR3 is made up of 16 amino acids. The CDR3 here is CASSYTTGRGNQPQHF. The DNA for the CDR3 is TGTGCCAGCAGTTACACTACTGGACGGGGCAATCAGCCCCAGCATTTT.

CDR3 amino acids: CASSERESLAQYF. The CDR3 DNA sequence: TGTGCCAGCAGCGAGCGGGAGTCCCTGGCCCAGTACTTC. V is TRBV2 and J is TRBJ2-5; 8 nucleotides line up with TRBD2. The germline CDR1 and CDR2 sequences are SNHLY and FYNNEI. V dropped 6 bases and J dropped 9; count of bases not matched to a gene: 9. The CDR3 covers 13 residues.

This clone was found once. J is TRBJ2-7 and V is TRBV27; tentatively, D is TRBD2 (6 bases). Trimming removed 5 bases from V and 0 bases from J, with 14 bases in between. CDR3 length: 15 residues. CDR1 and CDR2 from the germline V gene are MNHEY and SMNVEV (reference sequence). For the CDR3, the DNA is TGTGCCAGCAGTGGACGAGCGGGCCCCTCCTACGAGCAGTACTTC. Translating it yields CASSGRAGPSYEQYF.

The chain uses TRBV28 and TRBJ2-3, with D uncertain. The CDR3 spans 12 residues. Germline CDR1 is MDHEN and CDR2 is SYDVKM. Deletions cut 4 bases from V and 6 bases from J, with 8 bases between. The CDR3 is CASSSPQDTQYF. The CDR3 DNA is TGTGCCAGCAGTTCGCCCCAGGATACGCAGTATTTT.

The chain is built from TRBV6-6 and TRBJ1-2; possibly TRBD1 for D (5 bases). Germline CDR1 and CDR2: MNHNY and SVGAGI (reference sequence). V dropped 6 bases and J dropped 1 base, with 12 bases sitting between them. The CDR3 covers 14 residues. The CDR3, as DNA: TGTGCCAGCAGACGACCAGGGTATAACTATGGCTACACCTTC. Its translation: CASRRPGYNYGYTF.

This chain connects TRBV28 to TRBJ2-4; 14 bases fit TRBD2. Per the germline V gene, CDR1 is MDHEN and CDR2 is SYDVKM. The CDR3 totals 16 residues. Losses at the gene ends were 4 bases for V and 6 bases for J; bases not matched to a gene: 5. In DNA form, the CDR3 reads TGTGCCAGCAGTTCACCAGGGACTAGCGGGGGAAACATTCAGTACTTC. Residues: CASSSPGTSGGNIQYF.

The V and J genes are TRBV7-2 and TRBJ2-1; a possible D gene is TRBD2 (6 bases). V lost 3 bases and J lost 4, with 13 bases in between. Germline V gene data show CDR1 as SGHTA and CDR2 as FQGNSA. This CDR3 is built from 15 residues. The CDR3 sequence is CASSFGGTVYNEQFF. CDR3 nucleotide sequence: TGTGCCAGCAGCTTTGGCGGGACGGTTTACAATGAGCAGTTCTTC.

The gene calls are TRBV5-8 and TRBJ1-1; no clear D. CDR1 SGHTS and CDR2 YDEGEE come from the germline V gene. With 2 bases removed from V and 10 bases from J, the gap between germline ends came to 9 bases. This CDR3 comprises 11 residues. This CDR3 is CASSLSRGAFF. Here the CDR3 DNA reads TGTGCCAGCAGCTTATCCCGTGGAGCTTTCTTT. The full variable domain, completed using reference TRBV5-8 and TRBJ1-1, is EAGVTQSPTHLIKTRGQQATLRCSPISGHTSVYWYQQALGLGLQFLLWYDEGEERNRGNFPPRFSGRQFPNYSSELNVNALELEDSALYLCASSLSRGAFFGQGTRLTVV.

The chain has TRBV2 and TRBJ2-6, with D perhaps TRBD2 (5 bases). The germline V and J ends were trimmed by 0 bases and 4 bases, with 10 bases remaining between them. This CDR3 contains 16 residues. Germline V lookup: CDR1 SNHLY, CDR2 FYNNEI. The CDR3 region is CASSEARTPGANVLTF. The DNA for the CDR3 is TGTGCCAGCAGTGAAGCGCGGACTCCCGGGGCCAACGTCCTGACTTTC.

The chain has TRBV28 and TRBJ2-7; 9 bases are shared with TRBD2. This CDR3 is 15 amino acids long. With V trimmed by 7 bases and J by 3 bases, 10 bases remained unmatched. Germline loops: CDR1 MDHEN, CDR2 SYDVKM. CDR3 residues: CASNTPSGIDYEQYF. The CDR3 coding sequence is TGTGCCAGCAACACCCCTAGCGGGATAGACTACGAGCAGTACTTC.